These 6 T cell receptor beta chains were all obtained from the same sample, sequenced in a study of T-cell reconstitution after alpha-beta-depleted transplantation in children listed by TCRdb under 2016. Sample treatment or condition, as interpreted from the label and publication: allogeneic hematopoietic cell transplantation with graft depleted of TCRalphabeta T cells and CD19 B cells. Library prep was done by PCR. TCRdb names Illumina HiSeq 2500 as the instrument used. TCR library preparation used molecular barcoding, with unique molecular identifiers applied to normalize quantification of the TCRbeta repertoire. The public reads were quality trimmed at Q25 with fastp and then assembled into clones with MiXCR by TCRdb, keeping productive beta chains. Every distinct CDR3 protein forms one entry, paired with its most common genes and DNA. The sample table shows 98,000 or so distinct CDR3 sequences, and 23% are seen once. The top ten clones comprise about a fifth of the sample.

The sequences come from PBMCs, collected before TCRalphabeta/CD19-depleted stem cell transplant. The receptors derive from a boy younger than 10 with acute lymphoblastic leukemia, due to receive a stem cell transplant.

V gene TRBV6-5 combines with J gene TRBJ2-7; 7 bases fit TRBD2. Germline loops: CDR1 MNHEY, CDR2 SVGAGI. V shed 2 bases, J shed 0 bases, and the junction held 7 bases outside the gene matches. This CDR3 has 16 amino acids. CDR3 region: CASSYGAPSGSYEQYF. In DNA, the CDR3 is TGTGCCAGCAGTTACGGCGCTCCTAGCGGCTCCTACGAGCAGTACTTC.

This chain uses TRBV2 with TRBJ2-1; D unclear. Germline values: CDR1 SNHLY, CDR2 FYNNEI. Trimming pared 3 bases from V and 5 bases from J, leaving 8 bases between. The CDR3 totals 13 residues. The CDR3 loop is CASSDPVHNEQFF. CDR3 DNA: TGTGCCAGCAGTGATCCCGTTCACAATGAGCAGTTCTTC.

In nucleotides, the CDR3 is TGCAGTGCCCCCCCCTTAAGACTAGCGCGCAATGAGCAGTTCTTC. Its translation is CSAPPLRLARNEQFF. The V call is TRBV20-1, the J call TRBJ2-1; 8 bases line up with TRBD2. The CDR3 length is 15 residues. In germline, CDR1 is DFQATT, CDR2 SNEGSKA (reference sequence). V was pared by 6 bases and J by 6 bases, with 13 bases of the junction left unmatched.

The J gene is TRBJ2-7, the V gene TRBV29-1; TRBD1 matches at 8 bases. Losses at the gene ends were 1 base for V and 5 bases for J; bases not matched to a gene: 10. CDR1 is SQVTM and CDR2 is ANQGSEA in the germline V gene. The CDR3 totals 15 residues. CDR3 sequence reads: CSVEGGGQGVNEQYF. Written as DNA, the CDR3 is TGCAGCGTTGAAGGAGGAGGACAGGGAGTCAACGAGCAGTACTTC.

This clonotype showed up just a few times. CDR3 DNA sequence: TGCGCCAGCAGCCAATTTCCGGGGGATGAGCAGTACTTC. Its protein product is CASSQFPGDEQYF. The genes are TRBV5-1 and TRBJ2-7, with D maybe TRBD2 (6 bases). The CDR3 has 13 residues. CDR1 and CDR2 from the germline V gene are SGHRS and YFSETQ. Trimming pared 4 bases from V and 7 bases from J, leaving 15 bases between. The full variable domain, rest sourced from reference TRBV5-1 and TRBJ2-7, is KAGVTQTPRYLIKTRGQQVTLSCSPISGHRSVSWYQQTPGQGLQFLFEYFSETQRNKGNFPGRFSGRQFSNSRSEMNVSTLELGDSALYLCASSQFPGDEQYFGPGTRLTVT.

V usage is TRBV7-2 and J usage is TRBJ1-1, with 8 positions matching TRBD1. J lost 3 bases, V lost 2 bases, and 5 bases had no gene match. The germline CDR1 and CDR2 sequences are SGHTA and FQGNSA. This CDR3 comprises 15 residues. The CDR3 DNA reads TGTGCCAGCAGCTTAAACCGGGGACAGGACACTGAAGCTTTCTTT. Amino acids: CASSLNRGQDTEAFF.